This T cell receptor (beta chain) was sequenced in a study of shared clonotypes between healthy human individuals. Sequencing was performed with immunoSEQ multiplex PCR; in TCRdb, only in-frame clones are kept and a portion is missing. The top ten clones hold 0.6% to 0.7% of a sample with over a million clones, more than 75% of them seen once. About this clone: What it binds is unknown.

The study, taken as a whole, reports: Investigators expected sequencing depth to affect clonotype sharing among donors. Rarefaction indicated that sorted-subset sequencing remained incomplete although depth was large. Relative to memory subsets, naive subsets generally showed larger estimated richness.

The CDR3 contains 13 residues. The junction had 9 bases not matched to a gene; V was cut back by 6 bases and J by 7 bases. The V gene's germline CDR1 is SQVTM and CDR2 ANQGSEA. Naive CD4+ cells were CD45RA-selected; the remaining cells were memory. The sequencing input was memory CD4+ T cells from PBMCs. The subset denotes: CD45RA-negative fraction. This TCR was sampled from a man aged 18 to 30 in good health. Some clones in this sample may be carry-over from other donors' samples. This rearrangement joins TRBV29-1 to TRBJ2-4; 7 nucleotides agree with TRBD1. CDR3 DNA sequence: TGCAGCGTAACAGGGGTAGAGGGGAACATTCAGTACTTC. Its translation is CSVTGVEGNIQYF. Full variable domain (missing parts from reference TRBV29-1 and TRBJ2-4): SAVISQKPSRDICQRGTSLTIQCQVDSQVTMMFWYRQQPGQSLTLIATANQGSEATYESGFVIDKFPISRPNLTFSTLTVSNMSPEDSSIYLCSVTGVEGNIQYFGAGTRLSVL.